Presented here are 8 T cell receptor beta chains from one specimen sequenced in a study of shared clonotypes between healthy human individuals. The table came from immunoSEQ multiplex PCR; TCRdb's copy has only in-frame clones and leaves some out. The sample lists fewer than 200,000 clones, approximately 92% seen once, with about 0.067% in the top ten. The specimen sequenced was naive CD4+ T cells sorted from blood. Specified subset: CD45RA+ positively selected. These receptors were collected from a woman in her twenties or thirties in good health.

The chain recombines TRBV19 with TRBJ1-3, with 8 bases fitting TRBD1. The CDR3 runs to 19 residues. Germline CDR1 is LNHDA and CDR2 is SQIVND (reference sequence). V lost 4 bases to trimming and J lost 0 bases; unmatched junction nucleotides: 14. The CDR3 DNA sequence: TGTGCCAGTAGTACCCGGGACAGGAGGAATCGAAGCTCTGGAAACACCATATATTTT. Its protein is CASSTRDRRNRSSGNTIYF. The variable domain in full, completed from reference TRBV19 and TRBJ1-3, reads DGGITQSPKYLFRKEGQNVTLSCEQNLNHDAMYWYRQDPGQGLRLIYYSQIVNDFQKGDIAEGYSVSREKKESFPLTVTSAQKNPTAFYLCASSTRDRRNRSSGNTIYFGEGSWLTVV.

This clone was counted a single time. The chain joins TRBV7-3 to TRBJ1-1; D unclear. The CDR3 sequence is 14 residues long. Germline V gives CDR1 SGHTA, CDR2 FQGTGA. Trimming took 0 bases from V and 3 from J, leaving 8 bases between them. The CDR3 nucleotides are TGTGCCAGCAGCTTAACGGCGGGTGACACTGAAGCTTTCTTT. Its translation is CASSLTAGDTEAFF.

The chain uses TRBV18 and TRBJ1-3; 10 bases match TRBD1. The V gene end was trimmed by 5 bases and the J gene end by 0 bases; junction bases not matched to a gene: 4. The CDR3 runs to 16 residues. Per germline, CDR1 KGHSH and CDR2 LQKENI. CDR3 loop: CASSSGQGSSGNTIYF. The CDR3 DNA is TGTGCCAGCTCATCGGGACAGGGGTCCTCTGGAAACACCATATATTTT.

The rearrangement joins TRBV28 to TRBJ2-7; 7 nucleotides align to TRBD2. This CDR3 contains 15 residues. In germline, CDR1 is MDHEN, CDR2 SYDVKM. Germline trimming cut 6 bases from V and 5 bases from J; bases unmatched to any gene: 13. This chain's CDR3 is CASSSSRTRIDEQYF. For the CDR3, the DNA is TGTGCCAGCAGCTCCTCCCGGACTAGAATCGACGAGCAGTACTTC.

Concerning this clone: At one boundary the junction diverges from the germline segment, which might be a read error. The genes are TRBV11-2 and TRBJ2-7; 7 nucleotides agree with TRBD2. Germline V CDR1 and CDR2: SGHAT, FQNNGV. This CDR3 has 15 amino acids. The CDR3 here is CASSLVLLGREPPHF. CDR3 nucleotide sequence: TGTGCCAGCAGCTTAGTCCTTCTTGGGAGGGAACCCCCGCACTTC.

The chain recombines TRBV19 with TRBJ2-1, with D possibly being TRBD1 or TRBD2 (5 bases each). With 1 base removed from V and 1 base from J, the gap between germline ends came to 8 bases. Germline V gene data show CDR1 as LNHDA and CDR2 as SQIVND (reference sequence). This CDR3 is built from 15 residues. The CDR3 nucleotides read TGTGCCAGTAGTATAGGGGGGAAGTCCTACAATGAGCAGTTCTTC. The encoded protein is CASSIGGKSYNEQFF.

The chain employs TRBV2 and TRBJ2-7; TRBD2 matches at 15 bases. The CDR3 has 17 amino acids. Per germline, CDR1 SNHLY and CDR2 FYNNEI. V lost 6 bases, J lost 5 bases, and 11 bases stayed unmatched. CDR3 sequence reads: CASRPGTSGRIRDEQYF. Written as DNA, the CDR3 is TGTGCCAGCAGGCCCGGGACTAGCGGGAGGATACGGGACGAGCAGTACTTC.

The chain has TRBV18 and TRBJ2-3; D not resolved. CDR1 and CDR2 (germline): KGHSH, LQKENI. Trimming left V 3 bases short and J 0 bases short, with 4 bases between. CDR3 length equals 13 residues. The DNA for the CDR3 is TGTGCCAGCTCACCTTACAGCACAGATACGCAGTATTTT. Translation: CASSPYSTDTQYF.